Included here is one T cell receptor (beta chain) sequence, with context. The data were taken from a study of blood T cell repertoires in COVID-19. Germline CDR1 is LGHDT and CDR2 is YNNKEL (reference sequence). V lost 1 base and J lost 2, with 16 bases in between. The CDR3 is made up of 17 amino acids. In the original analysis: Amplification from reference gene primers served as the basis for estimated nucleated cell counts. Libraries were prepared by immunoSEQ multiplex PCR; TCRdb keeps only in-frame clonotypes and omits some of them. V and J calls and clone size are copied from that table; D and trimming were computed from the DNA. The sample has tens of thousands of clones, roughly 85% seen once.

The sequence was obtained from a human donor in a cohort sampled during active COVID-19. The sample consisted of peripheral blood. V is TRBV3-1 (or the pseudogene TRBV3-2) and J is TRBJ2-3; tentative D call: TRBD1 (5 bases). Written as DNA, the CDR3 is TGTGCCAGCAGCCAAGTACTGGGGCGGACCTACACAGATACGCAGTATTTT. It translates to CASSQVLGRTYTDTQYF.